This is a list of T cell receptor beta chains from one sample in a study of cytomegalovirus exposure and HLA in healthy donors. Only in-frame clones appear in the TCRdb table, and some are missing; sequencing was by immunoSEQ multiplex PCR. In all, the sample yields 74,000 or so clones. Sequenced input: PBMCs. The receptors shown here come from a woman in her sixties in good health and CMV-seronegative. CDR3s include the opening cysteine and the closing phenylalanine or tryptophan. Each record gives: V gene, D gene, J gene, CDR3 protein, CDR3 DNA. A D gene is named only where the DNA matches it firmly.

V gene: TRBV30
D gene: NA
J gene: TRBJ1-5
CDR3 protein: CAWSVLEQPQHF
CDR3 DNA: TGTGCCTGGAGTGTATTGGAGCAGCCCCAGCATTTT

V gene: TRBV7-9
D gene: TRBD2
J gene: TRBJ2-7
CDR3 protein: CASSFGLAGDYEQYF
CDR3 DNA: TGTGCCAGCAGCTTCGGACTAGCGGGAGACTACGAGCAGTACTTC

V gene: TRBV19
D gene: TRBD2
J gene: TRBJ2-3
CDR3 protein: CASSISGRLSTDTQYF
CDR3 DNA: TGTGCCAGTAGTATTTCCGGGAGGTTGAGCACAGATACGCAGTATTTT

V gene: TRBV6-6
D gene: TRBD1
J gene: TRBJ1-5
CDR3 protein: CASTTGGGNQPQHF
CDR3 DNA: TGTGCCAGCACCACAGGGGGCGGCAATCAGCCCCAGCATTTT

V gene: TRBV9
D gene: NA
J gene: TRBJ2-2
CDR3 protein: CASRRSGNTGELFF
CDR3 DNA: TGTGCCAGCCGGCGGAGCGGAAACACCGGGGAGCTGTTTTTT

V gene: TRBV19
D gene: NA
J gene: TRBJ2-7
CDR3 protein: CASSISFTGPYEQYF
CDR3 DNA: TGTGCCAGTAGTATAAGCTTCACAGGGCCCTACGAGCAGTACTTC

V gene: TRBV15
D gene: NA
J gene: TRBJ2-6
CDR3 protein: CATSREGVSGANVLTF
CDR3 DNA: TGTGCCACCAGCAGAGAAGGGGTCTCTGGGGCCAACGTCCTGACTTTC

V gene: TRBV5-1
D gene: TRBD2
J gene: TRBJ2-7
CDR3 protein: CASSLDLTSGFVYEQYF
CDR3 DNA: TGCGCCAGCAGCTTGGACTTAACTAGCGGGTTCGTCTACGAGCAGTACTTC

V gene: TRBV28
D gene: NA
J gene: TRBJ1-5
CDR3 protein: CAARYSNQPQHF
CDR3 DNA: TGTGCCGCCAGGTATAGCAATCAGCCCCAGCATTTT

V gene: TRBV6-1
D gene: NA
J gene: TRBJ1-3
CDR3 protein: CASSASQGYTGNTIYF
CDR3 DNA: TGCGCCAGCAGTGCATCACAGGGTTATACTGGAAACACCATATATTTT

V gene: TRBV5-1
D gene: TRBD1
J gene: TRBJ2-5
CDR3 protein: CASSRGTGSRETQYF
CDR3 DNA: TGCGCCAGCAGCAGGGGGACAGGGTCTCGAGAGACCCAGTACTTC

V gene: TRBV2
D gene: TRBD1
J gene: TRBJ1-2
CDR3 protein: CASSSTGTGSYYGYTF
CDR3 DNA: TGTGCCAGCAGTTCCACCGGGACAGGATCTTACTATGGCTACACCTTC

V gene: TRBV19
D gene: NA
J gene: TRBJ2-7
CDR3 protein: CASSYRVSRTYEQYF
CDR3 DNA: TGTGCCAGTAGTTACAGGGTATCGCGGACCTACGAGCAGTACTTC

V gene: TRBV5-1
D gene: NA
J gene: TRBJ2-3
CDR3 protein: CASSLVGRMGADTQYF
CDR3 DNA: TGCGCCAGCAGCTTGGTCGGCAGGATGGGAGCAGATACGCAGTATTTT

V gene: TRBV25-1
D gene: NA
J gene: TRBJ2-2
CDR3 protein: CASSDAGNGYTGELFF
CDR3 DNA: TGTGCCAGCAGTGATGCAGGGAATGGATACACCGGGGAGCTGTTTTTT

V gene: TRBV12-5
D gene: NA
J gene: TRBJ2-3
CDR3 protein: CASGLLNEGSTDTQYF
CDR3 DNA: TGTGCTAGTGGTTTGCTAAACGAGGGTAGCACAGATACGCAGTATTTT

V gene: TRBV19
D gene: NA
J gene: TRBJ1-1
CDR3 protein: CASSVGEGFITDTEAFF
CDR3 DNA: TGTGCCAGTAGTGTGGGGGAGGGATTTATTACGGACACTGAAGCTTTCTTT

V gene: TRBV28
D gene: TRBD1
J gene: TRBJ1-2
CDR3 protein: CASSSTGGTGTGYTF
CDR3 DNA: TGTGCCAGCAGTTCGACTGGGGGGACAGGGACGGGCTACACCTTC

V gene: TRBV27
D gene: TRBD2
J gene: TRBJ2-7
CDR3 protein: CASSLRASGLYEQYF
CDR3 DNA: TGTGCCAGCAGTTTAAGGGCTAGCGGACTCTACGAGCAGTACTTC

V gene: TRBV10-1
D gene: TRBD2
J gene: TRBJ2-5
CDR3 protein: CASIFGGRGETQYF
CDR3 DNA: TGCGCCAGCATATTCGGCGGGAGGGGCGAGACCCAGTACTTC

V gene: TRBV7-2
D gene: NA
J gene: TRBJ2-3
CDR3 protein: CASSLASGLAKDTQYF
CDR3 DNA: TGTGCCAGCAGCTTAGCGTCGGGTCTAGCAAAAGATACGCAGTATTTT

V gene: TRBV2
D gene: NA
J gene: TRBJ1-4
CDR3 protein: CASSLQGYNEKLFF
CDR3 DNA: TGTGCCAGCTCCCTCCAGGGCTATAATGAAAAACTGTTTTTT

V gene: TRBV28
D gene: TRBD1
J gene: TRBJ2-7
CDR3 protein: CASSFGRAGGGYEQYF
CDR3 DNA: TGTGCCAGCAGTTTTGGTCGGGCAGGGGGCGGGTACGAGCAGTACTTC

V gene: TRBV28
D gene: NA
J gene: TRBJ2-4
CDR3 protein: CASSLLPGIGNIQYF
CDR3 DNA: TGTGCCAGCAGTTTATTGCCAGGGATCGGTAACATTCAGTACTTC

V gene: TRBV29-1
D gene: TRBD2
J gene: TRBJ2-3
CDR3 protein: CSVESGGLAASTDTQYF
CDR3 DNA: TGCAGCGTTGAATCGGGGGGACTAGCGGCTAGCACAGATACGCAGTATTTT

V gene: TRBV19
D gene: TRBD1
J gene: TRBJ2-7
CDR3 protein: CASSIAQGFSYEQYF
CDR3 DNA: TGTGCCAGTAGTATTGCACAGGGGTTTTCCTACGAGCAGTACTTC

V gene: TRBV7-9
D gene: TRBD1
J gene: TRBJ2-5
CDR3 protein: CASRDRGLETQYF
CDR3 DNA: TGTGCCAGCAGGGACAGGGGATTAGAGACCCAGTACTTC

V gene: TRBV5-8
D gene: NA
J gene: TRBJ2-1
CDR3 protein: CATRGGYAYNEQFF
CDR3 DNA: TGTGCCACGAGGGGGGGATATGCCTACAATGAGCAGTTCTTC

V gene: TRBV28
D gene: TRBD2
J gene: TRBJ2-7
CDR3 protein: CASSGGTSGSYEQYF
CDR3 DNA: TGTGCCAGCTCTGGGGGAACTAGCGGGTCCTACGAGCAGTACTTC

V gene: TRBV28
D gene: NA
J gene: TRBJ2-1
CDR3 protein: CASSLSVRVNEQFF
CDR3 DNA: TGTGCCAGCAGTTTGTCGGTCAGGGTCAATGAGCAGTTCTTC

V gene: TRBV6-4
D gene: TRBD2
J gene: TRBJ2-3
CDR3 protein: CASSQKPRTSGGVDTQYF
CDR3 DNA: TGTGCCAGCAGCCAGAAACCCAGGACTAGCGGGGGAGTAGATACGCAGTATTTT

V gene: TRBV28
D gene: TRBD1
J gene: TRBJ2-7
CDR3 protein: CASSPTGQAFKDEQYF
CDR3 DNA: TGTGCCAGCAGTCCCACGGGACAGGCCTTTAAGGACGAGCAGTACTTC

V gene: TRBV7-9
D gene: TRBD2
J gene: TRBJ2-7
CDR3 protein: CASSLGLATYEQYF
CDR3 DNA: TGTGCCAGCAGCTTGGGACTAGCGACTTACGAGCAGTACTTC

V gene: TRBV5-1
D gene: NA
J gene: TRBJ2-5
CDR3 protein: CASSAGETQYF
CDR3 DNA: TGCGCCAGCAGCGCCGGGGAGACCCAGTACTTC

V gene: TRBV2
D gene: TRBD1
J gene: TRBJ2-7
CDR3 protein: CASRATTGQYRPEQYF
CDR3 DNA: TGTGCCAGCAGAGCGACGACGGGACAGTATCGTCCCGAGCAGTACTTC

V gene: TRBV27
D gene: TRBD1
J gene: TRBJ1-2
CDR3 protein: CASRVTGGHDGYTF
CDR3 DNA: TGTGCCAGCAGGGTAACAGGGGGCCACGATGGCTACACCTTC

V gene: TRBV23-1
D gene: NA
J gene: TRBJ1-2
CDR3 protein: CASRLKGGGIYGYTF
CDR3 DNA: TGCGCCAGCAGGCTTAAGGGTGGAGGGATTTATGGCTACACCTTC

V gene: TRBV19
D gene: NA
J gene: TRBJ1-1
CDR3 protein: CASSPPGLDEAFF
CDR3 DNA: TGTGCCAGTAGTCCCCCGGGACTGGATGAAGCTTTCTTT

V gene: TRBV5-6
D gene: TRBD1
J gene: TRBJ2-7
CDR3 protein: CASSGPGTGLYEQYF
CDR3 DNA: TGTGCCAGCAGCGGACCCGGGACAGGTCTCTACGAGCAGTACTTC

V gene: TRBV30
D gene: NA
J gene: TRBJ2-1
CDR3 protein: CAWSTHSDEQFF
CDR3 DNA: TGTGCCTGGAGTACCCACTCCGATGAGCAGTTCTTC

V gene: TRBV7-9
D gene: NA
J gene: TRBJ1-5
CDR3 protein: CASSPAPGVAPQHF
CDR3 DNA: TGTGCCAGCAGCCCCGCCCCAGGGGTCGCGCCCCAGCATTTT

V gene: TRBV6-6
D gene: NA
J gene: TRBJ2-7
CDR3 protein: CASCPLRGEIYEQYF
CDR3 DNA: TGTGCCAGCTGCCCGCTCCGTGGGGAGATCTACGAGCAGTACTTC

V gene: TRBV27
D gene: TRBD1
J gene: TRBJ2-7
CDR3 protein: CASSRDRASYEQYF
CDR3 DNA: TGTGCCAGCAGTCGGGACAGGGCATCCTACGAGCAGTACTTC

V gene: TRBV6-5
D gene: TRBD2
J gene: TRBJ2-2
CDR3 protein: CASTLAGNTGELFF
CDR3 DNA: TGTGCCAGCACCCTAGCGGGAAACACCGGGGAGCTGTTTTTT

V gene: TRBV6-1
D gene: NA
J gene: TRBJ1-4
CDR3 protein: CASSPQDREKLFF
CDR3 DNA: TGTGCCAGCAGTCCACAGGACAGAGAAAAACTGTTTTTT

V gene: TRBV9
D gene: TRBD2
J gene: TRBJ2-2
CDR3 protein: CASSVAGGYTGELFF
CDR3 DNA: TGTGCCAGCAGCGTAGCGGGAGGTTATACCGGGGAGCTGTTTTTT

V gene: TRBV7-6
D gene: TRBD2
J gene: TRBJ2-3
CDR3 protein: CASSLVMGLAGGPSDTQYF
CDR3 DNA: TGTGCCAGCAGCTTAGTTATGGGACTAGCGGGAGGGCCCTCAGATACGCAGTATTTT

V gene: TRBV28
D gene: TRBD1
J gene: TRBJ1-2
CDR3 protein: CASKQGNYGYTF
CDR3 DNA: TGTGCCAGCAAACAGGGGAACTATGGCTACACCTTC

V gene: TRBV18
D gene: NA
J gene: TRBJ1-4
CDR3 protein: CASSRRTVDNEKLFF
CDR3 DNA: TGTGCCAGCTCACGACGGACAGTGGATAATGAAAAACTGTTTTTT

V gene: TRBV9
D gene: NA
J gene: TRBJ1-2
CDR3 protein: CASTLLQGPYGYTF
CDR3 DNA: TGTGCCAGCACCCTATTACAGGGACCCTATGGCTACACCTTC

V gene: TRBV4-2
D gene: NA
J gene: TRBJ2-7
CDR3 protein: CASSPTGAGEGMRYEQYF
CDR3 DNA: TGTGCCAGCAGCCCGACAGGAGCTGGTGAGGGGATGAGATACGAGCAGTACTTC

V gene: TRBV5-6
D gene: NA
J gene: TRBJ1-1
CDR3 protein: CASSLRATVNTEAFF
CDR3 DNA: TGTGCCAGCAGCTTGAGAGCGACAGTAAACACTGAAGCTTTCTTT

V gene: TRBV5-1
D gene: NA
J gene: TRBJ2-7
CDR3 protein: CASSLIGYEQYF
CDR3 DNA: TGCGCCAGCAGCTTGATCGGGTACGAGCAGTACTTC